The 21 T cell receptor beta chains given below trace back to one sample, sequenced in a study of cytomegalovirus exposure and HLA in healthy donors. Amplification used 60 Vbeta primers and 13 Jbeta primers. The method was immunoSEQ multiplex PCR; TCRdb's version includes in-frame clones alone and lacks a portion of them. In the table there are nearly 110,000 clones, 82% of which are singletons. Input material: PBMCs. The receptors were sampled from a man between 25 and 39 years old in good health and CMV-seropositive.

The genes are TRBV5-8 and TRBJ1-4; D is unresolved. Germline V gene lookup returns CDR1 SGHTS and CDR2 YDEGEE. CDR3 length: 15 residues. The V gene lost 5 bases and the J gene lost 8 bases, with 19 bases spanning the gap. The CDR3 loop is CASSLQAHTREKLFF. The DNA for the CDR3 is TGTGCCAGCAGTCTGCAGGCCCATACAAGAGAAAAACTGTTTTTT.

The chain carries TRBV7-2 and TRBJ2-1; possibly TRBD1 for D (5 bases). The CDR3 has 19 amino acids. The ends were cut back, 0 bases at V and 0 bases at J, with 18 bases in the middle. The germline V gene has CDR1 SGHTA and CDR2 FQGNSA. The CDR3 DNA is TGTGCCAGCAGCTTAGCGCCCTTGGTTTCCGACAGCTCCTACAATGAGCAGTTCTTC. Translation gives CASSLAPLVSDSSYNEQFF.

This clone was detected a few times. At one end the junction does not follow the germline gene, possibly because of a read error. This chain links TRBV6-6 with TRBJ1-1; D perhaps matches TRBD1 (5 bases). Germline V gene lookup returns CDR1 MNHNY and CDR2 SVGAGI (reference sequence). The CDR3 extends over 12 amino acids. This CDR3 reads CTSSYPGTEAFF. For the CDR3, the DNA is TGTACCAGCAGTTACCCAGGGACTGAAGCTTTCTTT.

J is TRBJ2-3 and V is TRBV27; 9 nucleotides match TRBD2. This CDR3 comprises 13 residues. Per the germline V gene, CDR1 is MNHEY and CDR2 is SMNVEV (reference sequence). With V trimmed by 6 bases and J by 7 bases, 5 bases remained unmatched. CDR3 nucleotides: TGTGCCAGCAGCTTTAGCGGGGGCCATACGCAGTATTTT. Translation: CASSFSGGHTQYF.

This chain links TRBV10-1 with TRBJ1-5; maybe TRBD1 (6 bases). The CDR3 covers 13 residues. Germline CDR1 reads WNHNN; CDR2 reads SYGVQD (reference sequence). V was clipped by 9 bases and J by 7 bases, with 16 bases between them. The CDR3 nucleotides are TGCGCCAGTTCCCAGGGGTTGATGCAGCCCCAGCATTTT. Its protein product is CASSQGLMQPQHF.

The gene calls are TRBV18 and TRBJ1-6, with TRBD1 matching 7 bases. V lost 4 bases and J lost 5; bases outside the gene matches: 8. From germline, CDR1 is KGHSH and CDR2 LQKENI. The CDR3 consists of 16 residues. The CDR3 sequence: CASSRSAGTDNSPLHF. The CDR3 DNA sequence: TGTGCCAGCTCACGCTCAGCCGGGACAGATAATTCACCCCTCCACTTT.

This rearrangement joins TRBV12-5 to TRBJ2-3; TRBD2 agrees at 7 bases. The ends lost 4 bases at V and 2 bases at J; junction bases unmatched: 12. Germline V lookup: CDR1 LGHNT, CDR2 FRNRAP. This CDR3 spans 17 amino acids. The CDR3 region has the DNA TGTGCTAGTGGTTCACCCCCGGGGCGGGGGTTCACAGATACGCAGTATTTT. Protein product: CASGSPPGRGFTDTQYF.

The rearrangement links TRBV30 to TRBJ1-5; the match to TRBD1 covers 8 bases. This CDR3 contains 15 residues. Trimming took 0 bases from V and 0 from J; bases not matched to a gene: 1. Germline V gives CDR1 GTSNPN, CDR2 SVGIG (reference sequence). In nucleotides, the CDR3 is TGTGCCTGGAGTGTAGGACAGGGTAGCAATCAGCCCCAGCATTTT. Protein: CAWSVGQGSNQPQHF.

The V call is TRBV7-6, the J call TRBJ2-1, with TRBD2 matching 7 bases. There are 13 residues in the CDR3. The germline V gene encodes CDR1 SGHVS and CDR2 FNYEAQ. V shed 7 bases and J 4 bases; nucleotides not matched to a gene: 4. The CDR3 region has the DNA TGTGCCAGCAACAAAGCGGGGTACAATGAGCAGTTCTTC. Translation: CASNKAGYNEQFF.

The V call is TRBV6-1, the J call TRBJ2-3, with D tentatively TRBD1 (6 bases). CDR1 MNHNS and CDR2 SASEGT come from the germline V gene. V was pared by 2 bases and J by 3 bases, with 12 bases between. This CDR3 contains 15 residues. Here the CDR3 reads CASSEQGWLTDTQYF. For the CDR3, the DNA is TGTGCCAGCAGTGAACAGGGGTGGTTGACAGATACGCAGTATTTT.

The chain recombines TRBV9 with TRBJ1-2; the D gene is possibly TRBD1 (5 bases). The germline gives CDR1 SGDLS, CDR2 YYNGEE. V was pared by 0 bases and J by 7 bases, with 22 bases between. CDR3 length: 17 residues. This chain's CDR3 is CASSVVEGSHSYGGYTF. The DNA of the CDR3 is TGTGCCAGCAGCGTAGTGGAGGGGTCACACTCCTATGGTGGCTACACCTTC.

J is TRBJ1-2 and V is TRBV10-3; TRBD1 matches 9 bases. V lost 0 bases to trimming and J lost 7 bases; unmatched junction nucleotides: 6. This CDR3 spans 15 amino acids. Germline V gene lookup returns CDR1 ENHRY and CDR2 SYGVKD. The CDR3 protein is CAISESEQGARGYTF. The CDR3 region has the DNA TGTGCCATCAGTGAGTCGGAACAGGGGGCGCGTGGCTACACCTTC.

This clone was detected only once. The rearrangement joins TRBV6-5 to TRBJ1-6; 8 bases are a match to TRBD1. CDR1 is MNHEY, CDR2 SVGAGI, per germline. With 4 bases clipped from V and 3 bases from J, the junction kept 2 bases outside the gene matches. This CDR3 comprises 15 residues. The CDR3 nucleotides are TGTGCCAGCAGTTTTGACAGGGGCTATAATTCACCCCTCCACTTT. Translating it yields CASSFDRGYNSPLHF.

The V call is TRBV7-9, the J call TRBJ2-3; TRBD2 matches at 11 bases. The CDR3 extends over 17 amino acids. Germline V gene sequence: CDR1 SEHNR, CDR2 FQNEAQ (reference sequence). V was clipped by 5 bases and J by 2 bases; unmatched bases: 9. The CDR3 DNA reads TGTGCCAGCAGCCCCAGAGGACTAGCGGGTTTCACAGATACGCAGTATTTT. Translating it yields CASSPRGLAGFTDTQYF.

This chain connects TRBV5-1 to TRBJ2-2; D perhaps matches TRBD1 (5 bases). The CDR3 spans 15 residues. V dropped 1 base and J dropped 4 bases, with 11 bases sitting between them. CDR1 is SGHRS and CDR2 is YFSETQ in the germline V gene. The chain's CDR3 is CASSLLGPITGELFF. CDR3 in DNA: TGCGCCAGCAGCTTGCTGGGGCCCATCACCGGGGAGCTGTTTTTT. Complete variable domain (other parts from reference TRBV5-1 and TRBJ2-2): KAGVTQTPRYLIKTRGQQVTLSCSPISGHRSVSWYQQTPGQGLQFLFEYFSETQRNKGNFPGRFSGRQFSNSRSEMNVSTLELGDSALYLCASSLLGPITGELFFGEGSRLTVL.

In the case of this clone: The same CDR3 is also encoded by other DNA sequences in this sample. The chain employs TRBV5-1 and TRBJ2-3; TRBD2 matches at 12 bases. The J segment lost 0 bases and the V segment lost 1 base, leaving 3 bases of the junction unmatched. Germline V lookup: CDR1 SGHRS, CDR2 YFSETQ. This CDR3 is 17 amino acids long. The CDR3 DNA reads TGCGCCAGCAGCTTGAATCTAGCGGGGGGGAGCACAGATACGCAGTATTTT. This gives the protein CASSLNLAGGSTDTQYF. Using reference TRBV5-1 and TRBJ2-3 for the parts outside the CDR3, the full variable domain is KAGVTQTPRYLIKTRGQQVTLSCSPISGHRSVSWYQQTPGQGLQFLFEYFSETQRNKGNFPGRFSGRQFSNSRSEMNVSTLELGDSALYLCASSLNLAGGSTDTQYFGPGTRLTVL.

The J gene is TRBJ1-5, the V gene TRBV27; D gene ambiguous. Trimming took 5 bases from V and 5 from J, leaving 16 bases between them. This CDR3 contains 15 residues. CDR1 and CDR2 (germline): MNHEY, SMNVEV (reference sequence). The DNA of the CDR3 is TGTGCCAGCAGTCTCTTTTGGGCCGGGGATCAGCCCCAGCATTTT. It yields the protein CASSLFWAGDQPQHF.

This chain uses TRBV4-2 with TRBJ2-1; 7 bases fit TRBD2. The CDR3 extends over 16 amino acids. Germline V gene lookup returns CDR1 LGHNA and CDR2 YNFKEQ. V dropped 1 base and J dropped 1; count of bases not matched to a gene: 4. This CDR3 is CASSQAAGQSYNEQFF. The CDR3 region has the DNA TGTGCCAGCAGCCAAGCAGCGGGGCAGTCCTACAATGAGCAGTTCTTC.

J is TRBJ2-5 and V is TRBV4-1; D call uncertain. The J call may be wrong; the DNA end is better matched by TRBJ2-7. Germline V gene lookup returns CDR1 MGHRA and CDR2 YSYEKL. This CDR3 has 14 residues. CDR3 sequence reads: CASSQGVEFYEQYF. The CDR3 bases are TGCGCCAGCAGCCAAGGAGTGGAGTTCTACGAGCAGTACTTC.

V gene TRBV6-5 combines with J gene TRBJ1-1; 9 positions agree with TRBD1. CDR3 length: 13 residues. V trimming: 0 bases; J trimming: 13 bases; junction bases outside the gene matches: 6. Germline CDR1 and CDR2: MNHEY and SVGAGI. CDR3 residues: CASSYSAGQGGFF. The CDR3 region has the DNA TGTGCCAGCAGTTACTCGGCGGGACAGGGCGGTTTCTTT.

For this clone: Other DNA sequences in this sample translate to the same CDR3. The chain uses TRBV5-1 and TRBJ2-3; 9 positions match TRBD2. Germline V gene sequence: CDR1 SGHRS, CDR2 YFSETQ. With 0 bases clipped from V and 4 bases from J, the junction kept 9 bases outside the gene matches. This CDR3 contains 17 residues. The CDR3, as DNA: TGCGCCAGCAGCTTGGCCAATGCGGGGGGGCCTCCAGATACGCAGTATTTT. It codes for CASSLANAGGPPDTQYF.